This T cell receptor beta chain was recorded in a study of blood T cells in healthy people across ages. Points from the study as a whole: With donor CMV status unknown, expanded clonotype changes were possibly confounded. Versus aged donors, long-lived donors had higher diversity and more naive CD4+ cells. While age rose, TCR beta diversity per million T cells dropped in a roughly linear way.

Looked up from germline, CDR1 is SQVTM and CDR2 is ANQGSEA. This CDR3 spans 13 amino acids. V gave up 4 bases and J gave up 6 bases, with 12 bases separating them. Combining a sample-barcoded 5' primer with a J-beta primer mix, a second PCR ran for roughly 7 to 12 cycles. TCRdb analysed the 5' RACE reads with MiXCR anew, one entry per CDR3 protein. Of roughly 830,000 distinct CDR3 sequences listed, 55% to 65% are singletons. Note on this clonotype: The antigen is undetermined.

Sequencing was carried out using blood. The chain carries TRBV29-1 and TRBJ2-2; maybe TRBD1 (5 bases). This receptor was identified in a man aged 25-40 years in good health. CDR3: CSVGARVSGELFF. The CDR3 DNA is TGCAGCGTTGGGGCCAGGGTATCCGGGGAGCTGTTTTTT.